This T cell receptor (beta chain) emerged from a study of blood T cell dynamics during melanoma immunotherapy (dated by TCRdb to about 2020). The study in broad terms: Patients with metastatic melanoma were treated with first-line pembrolizumab or nivolumab plus ipilimumab as standard of care in the United Kingdom. To find early correlates of response, the study profiled the peripheral T cell receptor repertoires of patients with metastatic melanoma both before and after one cycle of checkpoint inhibitor therapy. The training cohort consisted of consecutive patients, while an additional independent group of patients from the same centre was pooled to form an external validation set.

Worth noting for this clone: Which antigen it targets is not known. No per-base quality is available; no much larger clone lies one base away.

Every bulk PBMC sample was loaded with the same fixed amount of roughly 400 ng of DNA. The immunoSEQ TCRb Assay kit was used according to manufacturer instructions to amplify TCR beta CDR3 sequences from genomic DNA. The KAPA Library Quantification Kit for Illumina platforms was used to quantify the pooled libraries by qPCR. Pooled libraries were sequenced on an Illumina NextSeq 500, clustered at about 0.55-1.2 pM. For the original study's pipeline: TCR data were analyzed using immunoSEQ ANALYZER and the R LymphoSeq package. A rearrangement efficiency score was calculated as productive divided by the sum of productive and non-productive CDR3 sequences. Clonality was measured with the Gini coefficient and diversity with the Renyi index at alpha=1, compared pairwise between timepoints within each patient. In LymphoSeq, clonal relatedness was computed using an edit distance of 3, and repertoire similarity was computed using the Bhattacharyya coefficient. To classify response, a linear discriminant analysis based on week-3 changes in clonality and diversity was built using the R MASS and caret packages. The table was pulled from immuneACCESS by TCRdb, which kept in-frame rearrangements only. Such tables lose some clones; where checked, under half of the loss comes from unresolved V genes, and the rest has no known cause. V and J calls and clone size come straight from that table; D and trimming were deduced from the DNA. This sample has some 20,000 clones in its table, and about 90% of those were observed once. The ten most abundant clones make up 7% to 8% of the sample.

The meaning of the sample's time point label: week 3, after first cycle of checkpoint inhibitor. Blood samples were collected before treatment (T0) and at week 3 (W3), after the first cycle of checkpoint blockade. Except for two patients with rapid clinical progression, response was assessed 12 weeks after the first infusion by RECIST 1.1; disease control meant complete response, partial response or stable disease. Patients with prior systemic cancer treatment, concomitant immunosuppressant therapy or synchronous other active malignancies were excluded. Both bulk PBMC and plasma cell-free DNA were sequenced for TCR beta so that circulating cells and T cell turnover could be tracked. PBMC were isolated from blood with Lymphoprep and SepMate tubes, followed by red cell lysis. QIAamp DNA Blood Mini kits were used to extract DNA from both PBMC and sorted T cell subsets. From a lookup of the germline V gene, CDR1 and CDR2 are SGHDN and FVKESK. Clipping removes 0 bases from V and 1 base from J, with 5 as the unmatched junction base count. Taken from cysteine to phenylalanine, the CDR3 has 17 residues. The retained sequence is limited to the CDR3, 51 bases, with the frame set at the first base.

Paper-wide results and their limitations: Unlike progressors, patients who went on to achieve disease control showed a bifurcated reorganization of the PBMC repertoire at W3, with either increased clonality or increased diversity. The study was unable to establish whether the T cell clones driving the repertoire changes were melanoma-specific or instead reflected general immune activation. The relatively small sample size was acknowledged as potentially limiting generalization of the results.

The sequences come from blood, collected from a patient treated with checkpoint blockade. The sequence joins TRBV14 to TRBJ2-3; the central 9 bases match TRBD1. This sequence originates from a human donor with melanoma. The DNA sequence is given as TGTGCCAGCAGCCAAGATTGGGGGACAGGGCGCACAGATACGCAGTATTTT. Its protein reads: CASSQDWGTGRTDTQYF. Here the CDR3 is joined to the reference TRBV14 and TRBJ2-3 genes, and the full variable domain is: EAGVTQFPSHSVIEKGQTVTLRCDPISGHDNLYWYRRVMGKEIKFLLHFVKESKQDESGMPNNRFLAERTGGTYSTLKVQPAELEDSGVYFCASSQDWGTGRTDTQYFGPGTRLTVL.